The clone carrying this TCR beta chain was observed a handful of times. Its antigen is still unknown. TCRdb reprocessed the 5' RACE reads with MiXCR, giving one entry per CDR3 protein. The data contain tens of thousands of distinct CDR3 sequences, about 29% of them seen just once; the ten biggest clones take up around 3.5%. Study-level points and caveats: Tumor memory CD4+ T cell TCR gene usage clustered with blood and lymph node memory CD4+ cells and lymph node naive CD4+ cells. Larger-cohort validation covered only one TCR beta V-J rearrangement.

The ends were cut back, 5 bases at V and 9 bases at J, with 17 bases in the middle. This CDR3 region has 14 residues. Per germline, CDR1 MDHEN and CDR2 SYDVKM. Memory CD4+ cells were defined as CD4+CD45RO+CD25-. This clonotype originated in a female donor with breast cancer. V gene TRBV28 combines with J gene TRBJ2-1; D could derive from TRBD1 or TRBD2 (5 bases each). The sequenced material came from memory CD4+ T cells sorted from a lymph node. Subset in this sample: memory CD4+ T cells, CD4+CD45RO+CD25-. CDR3 nucleotides: TGTGCCAGCAGTCCCACGGGGCAGGAGGTTGAGCAGTTCTTC. It codes for CASSPTGQEVEQFF. Using reference TRBV28 and TRBJ2-1 for the parts outside the CDR3, the full variable domain is DVKVTQSSRYLVKRTGEKVFLECVQDMDHENMFWYRQDPGLGLRLIYFSYDVKMKEKGDIPEGYSVSREKKERFSLILESASTNQTSMYLCASSPTGQEVEQFFGPGTRLTVL.